These 27 T cell receptor beta chains share one sample of origin, sequenced in a study of shared clonotypes between healthy human individuals. Clones were sequenced by immunoSEQ multiplex PCR, and TCRdb holds only the in-frame ones, with some missing. The sample lists 1,100,000 or so clones; about 84% were seen once. Sequencing used memory CD4+ T cells from PBMCs. Subset here: CD45RA-negative fraction. The source is a man between 18 and 29 years old in good health. Some clones in this sample may be carry-over from other donors' samples.

J is TRBJ2-1 and V is TRBV2, with TRBD2 matching over 8 bases. V was pared by 6 bases and J by 1 base, with 8 bases of the junction left unmatched. The CDR3 is 16 amino acids. From germline, CDR1 is SNHLY and CDR2 FYNNEI. DNA for the CDR3: TGTGCCAGCAGCGTGCGCACTAGCGGTTCCTACAATGAGCAGTTCTTC. Protein sequence: CASSVRTSGSYNEQFF.

The genes are TRBV7-6 and TRBJ1-4; tentative D call: TRBD1 (5 bases). CDR3 length: 15 residues. Germline V CDR1 and CDR2: SGHVS, FNYEAQ. The V end was cut by 1 base, the J end by 7 bases, with 13 bases between. The CDR3 loop reads CASSLDGAMGEKLFF. For the CDR3, the DNA is TGTGCCAGCAGCTTAGACGGGGCTATGGGTGAAAAACTGTTTTTT.

The rearrangement links TRBV20-1 to TRBJ1-1; D is undetermined. Trimming left V 7 bases short and J 4 bases short, with 10 bases between. The CDR3 extends over 11 amino acids. Germline loops: CDR1 DFQATT, CDR2 SNEGSKA (reference sequence). CDR3 loop: CSVRLPTEAFF. DNA of the CDR3: TGCAGTGTACGACTCCCCACTGAAGCTTTCTTT.

J is TRBJ1-5 and V is TRBV6-1; unclear D gene. Germline CDR1 is MNHNS and CDR2 is SASEGT. The CDR3 consists of 16 residues. With 0 bases removed from V and 2 bases from J, the gap between germline ends came to 11 bases. The CDR3 coding sequence is TGTGCCAGCAGTGAAGCGGCCGGGTTTGGCAATCAGCCCCAGCATTTT. This codes for CASSEAAGFGNQPQHF.

The chain carries TRBV30 and TRBJ1-3; D is uncertain. The CDR3 spans 14 residues. The V end lost 5 bases, the J end lost 2 bases, and 13 bases lay between the germline ends. Germline CDR1 and CDR2: GTSNPN and SVGIG (reference sequence). CDR3 bases: TGTGCCTGGCGAATCCAAGGGACTGGAAACACCATATATTTT. Translated, it gives CAWRIQGTGNTIYF.

This chain connects TRBV27 to TRBJ2-3; D remains unclear. Germline values: CDR1 MNHEY, CDR2 SMNVEV (reference sequence). V was cut by 0 bases and J by 6 bases, with 13 bases left in between. The CDR3 is 15 amino acids. Written as DNA, the CDR3 is TGTGCCAGCAGTTTATCGGGAAACTATCGGGATACGCAGTATTTT. The encoded protein is CASSLSGNYRDTQYF.

This sequence joins TRBV4-2 and TRBJ2-1; possible D gene TRBD1, 5 bases. This CDR3 has 16 residues. Trimming pared 1 base from V and 4 bases from J, leaving 14 bases between. Germline V gene data show CDR1 as LGHNA and CDR2 as YNFKEQ. Here the CDR3 reads CASSQVGQALYNEQFF. The DNA for the CDR3 is TGTGCCAGCAGCCAAGTGGGGCAAGCACTATACAATGAGCAGTTCTTC.

The chain couples TRBV5-1 to TRBJ2-7, with 9 bases that match TRBD2. V shed 0 bases and J 10 bases; nucleotides not matched to a gene: 14. CDR1 and CDR2 from the germline V gene are SGHRS and YFSETQ. The CDR3 is made up of 16 amino acids. CDR3 region: CASSLGDSGLATKQYF. CDR3 bases: TGCGCCAGCAGCTTGGGTGACTCCGGACTAGCGACCAAACAGTACTTC.

This chain links TRBV27 with TRBJ2-5; TRBD2 aligns across 11 bases. In germline, CDR1 is MNHEY, CDR2 SMNVEV (reference sequence). CDR3 length equals 16 residues. V shed 5 bases and J 1 base; nucleotides not matched to a gene: 6. CDR3: CASSKLAGVSQETQYF. The CDR3 DNA reads as TGTGCCAGCAGTAAACTAGCGGGAGTCTCCCAAGAGACCCAGTACTTC.

The CDR3 region has the DNA TGCAGTGCTAGAGGGGTCACTGAAGCTTTCTTT. This translates into CSARGVTEAFF. The genes are TRBV20-1 and TRBJ1-1; unclear D gene. The CDR3 consists of 11 residues. The germline V gene has CDR1 DFQATT and CDR2 SNEGSKA (reference sequence). Trimming took 1 base from V and 4 from J, leaving 4 bases between them.

A word on this clone: Within the sample, other DNA sequences also encode this same CDR3. V is TRBV4-1 and J is TRBJ1-4, with 9 nucleotides matching TRBD1. CDR1 is MGHRA and CDR2 is YSYEKL in the germline V gene. CDR3 length: 14 amino acids. V was pared by 1 base and J by 7 bases, with 1 base of the junction left unmatched. In nucleotides, the CDR3 is TGCGCCAGCAGCCAAGGGGGACAGGGTGAAAAACTGTTTTTT. Translating gives CASSQGGQGEKLFF.

The CDR3 sequence: CASSPRGTGTGELFF. CDR3 nucleotide sequence: TGTGCCAGCAGCCCCCGGGGGACAGGGACCGGGGAGCTGTTTTTT. V is TRBV7-9 and J is TRBJ2-2; TRBD1 aligns across 9 bases. Germline CDR1 and CDR2: SEHNR and FQNEAQ (reference sequence). Trimming cost V 5 bases and J 5 bases; bases outside gene matches: 6. This CDR3 has 15 residues.

V and J are TRBV4-1 and TRBJ2-7; TRBD1 agrees at 11 bases. Germline V CDR1 and CDR2: MGHRA, YSYEKL. The CDR3 length is 14 residues. Trimming took 1 base from V and 5 from J; bases not matched to a gene: 1. The CDR3 here is CASSQVDRGHEQYF. In nucleotides, the CDR3 is TGCGCCAGCAGCCAAGTGGACAGGGGGCACGAGCAGTACTTC.

The V call is TRBV6-6, the J call TRBJ2-6; tentative D call: TRBD1 (5 bases). The germline V gene has CDR1 MNHNY and CDR2 SVGAGI (reference sequence). The CDR3 extends over 15 amino acids. Trimming took off 2 bases at V and 0 bases at J, with 5 bases between the two ends. The CDR3 DNA sequence: TGTGCCAGCAGTTACCAGGGCTCTGGGGCCAACGTCCTGACTTTC. Its translation is CASSYQGSGANVLTF.

A remark on this clone: The sample carries other DNA sequences with the same CDR3. The rearrangement uses TRBV7-8 and TRBJ1-2, with 7 bases aligning to TRBD1. Germline CDR1 and CDR2: SGHVS and FQNEAQ. The CDR3 has 15 residues. V lost 3 bases and J lost 5; bases outside the gene matches: 9. The CDR3 sequence is CASSLSGTAIYGYTF. The CDR3 DNA follows: TGTGCCAGCAGCTTGTCCGGGACAGCTATTTATGGCTACACCTTC.

CDR3 sequence reads: CASIPLLGISGTIYF. The CDR3, as DNA: TGTGCCAGCATTCCCCTTCTGGGGATCTCCGGCACCATATATTTT. The chain couples TRBV28 to TRBJ1-3; D is uncertain. The germline V gene has CDR1 MDHEN and CDR2 SYDVKM. The ends were cut back, 7 bases at V and 9 bases at J, with 22 bases in the middle. This CDR3 contains 15 residues.

The genes are TRBV5-1 and TRBJ2-7, with D perhaps TRBD2 (6 bases). Germline CDR1 SGHRS, CDR2 YFSETQ. V was clipped by 3 bases and J by 1 base, with 8 bases between them. This CDR3 contains 13 residues. CDR3 nucleotide sequence: TGCGCCAGCAGCTGGGACTTTTCCTACGAGCAGTACTTC. This codes for CASSWDFSYEQYF.

The table lists this clone with many counts. This chain connects TRBV7-8 to TRBJ1-1; maybe TRBD1 (6 bases). V was cut by 3 bases and J by 5 bases, with 16 bases left in between. CDR1 is SGHVS and CDR2 is FQNEAQ in the germline V gene. The CDR3 spans 15 residues. The CDR3 coding sequence is TGTGCCAGCAGCTTCCCGGGACAACTACGTACTGAAGCTTTCTTT. This encodes CASSFPGQLRTEAFF.

The chain employs TRBV6-1 and TRBJ2-5; no reliable D call. Trimming cost V 9 bases and J 5 bases, with 16 bases left between them. Germline V lookup: CDR1 MNHNS, CDR2 SASEGT. The CDR3 is 13 amino acids. The CDR3 spells CASRTHFRETQYF. The CDR3 DNA follows: TGTGCCAGTAGGACCCATTTTCGGGAGACCCAGTACTTC.

This clone was seen repeatedly, ten times or more. The V gene is TRBV4-3, the J gene TRBJ2-5; TRBD2 matches 9 bases. Germline CDR1 and CDR2: LGHNA and YSLEER. The CDR3 sequence is 17 residues long. The V and J ends lost 0 bases and 4 bases, in that order; junction bases with no gene match: 9. Here the CDR3 DNA reads TGCGCCAGCAGCCAAGATGTAGCGGGAGCCCGGGGAGAGACCCAGTACTTC. Protein sequence: CASSQDVAGARGETQYF.

In the case of this clone: Within the sample, other DNA sequences also encode this same CDR3. The rearrangement joins TRBV5-1 to TRBJ2-5; D call uncertain. The CDR3 is made up of 12 amino acids. The germline V gene has CDR1 SGHRS and CDR2 YFSETQ. V lost 0 bases, J lost 4 bases, and 4 bases lay in between. This CDR3 reads CASSLAGETQYF. CDR3 DNA sequence: TGCGCCAGCAGCTTGGCCGGAGAGACCCAGTACTTC.

This chain uses TRBV28 with TRBJ1-2, with 9 bases fitting TRBD1. The germline CDR1 and CDR2 sequences are MDHEN and SYDVKM. V shed 5 bases and J 8 bases; nucleotides not matched to a gene: 12. The CDR3 totals 15 residues. Here the CDR3 DNA reads TGTGCCAGCAGTCCGCGGGACAGGGTGGGGTACGGCTACACCTTC. Residues: CASSPRDRVGYGYTF.

The rearrangement links TRBV18 to TRBJ2-7, with a weak D call TRBD2 (6 bases). CDR1 and CDR2 (germline): KGHSH, LQKENI. CDR3 size: 14 residues. V was shortened by 0 bases and J by 6 bases, with 12 bases between the two germline ends. The CDR3 DNA sequence: TGTGCCAGCTCACCACCGGACCAGGGAGGCGAGCAGTACTTC. Residues: CASSPPDQGGEQYF. Filled out from reference TRBV18 and TRBJ2-7, the complete variable domain reads NAGVMQNPRHLVRRRGQEARLRCSPMKGHSHVYWYRQLPEEGLKFMVYLQKENIIDESGMPKERFSAEFPKEGPSILRIQQVVRGDSAAYFCASSPPDQGGEQYFGPGTRLTVT.

The chain carries TRBV7-2 and TRBJ2-2; D is ambiguous. Germline loops: CDR1 SGHTA, CDR2 FQGNSA. CDR3 length: 13 residues. Trimming left V 2 bases short and J 2 bases short, with 3 bases between. As DNA, the CDR3 is TGTGCCAGCAGCTTAATTAACACCGGGGAGCTGTTTTTT. Encoded protein: CASSLINTGELFF.

This clone has just a few counts. This sequence joins TRBV5-4 and TRBJ2-3; D is uncertain. The CDR3 runs to 16 residues. Germline lookup yields CDR1 SGHNT and CDR2 YYREEE (reference sequence). V lost 1 base, J lost 1 base, and 13 bases lay in between. In nucleotides, the CDR3 is TGTGCCAGCAGCTTGTCGTGGACCCAGGGCACAGATACGCAGTATTTT. Translated, it gives CASSLSWTQGTDTQYF.

The CDR3 protein is CASSLARPRGNTIYF. The CDR3 DNA is TGTGCCAGCAGCTTAGCAAGGCCTAGGGGAAACACCATATATTTT. This chain connects TRBV11-2 to TRBJ1-3; D unresolved. The ends were cut back, 1 base at V and 4 bases at J, with 11 bases in the middle. The CDR3 has 15 amino acids. Germline CDR1 is SGHAT and CDR2 is FQNNGV.

This clone showed up just once. V usage is TRBV5-1 and J usage is TRBJ2-1, with D possibly TRBD2 on 6 matching bases. V lost 4 bases and J 1 base, leaving 27 bases between the germline ends. The CDR3 runs 20 residues. The germline CDR1 and CDR2 sequences are SGHRS and YFSETQ. In DNA form, the CDR3 reads TGCGCCAGCAGCGGGGGATCGACTATTAAGGCTAGCGTATCCTACAATGAGCAGTTCTTC. Translating it yields CASSGGSTIKASVSYNEQFF.